Shown below are 13 T cell receptor beta chains from a single sample sequenced in a study of shared clonotypes between healthy human individuals (dated by TCRdb to the early 2020s). The library was produced with the immunoSEQ multiplex PCR assay. TCRdb took over this immuneACCESS table, retaining in-frame rearrangements with V and J assigned. Such tables are incomplete; in checked studies, under half of the missing clones stem from an unresolved V gene, and the remainder is unexplained. The sample table records over 2,000,000 clones; 93% of these occur just once. Of the sample, about 1.7% falls within the top ten clones. CD8 naive samples were CD45RO-negative cells positively selected for CCR7, giving a CD45RA+CCR7+ population that excluded TemRA cells. The material sequenced was naive CD8+ T cells from PBMCs. The cell subset or site label for this specimen denotes: CD45RA+CCR7+. The receptors derive from a man aged 18 to 29 in good health. Some clones in this sample may be carry-over from other donors' samples.

This chain connects TRBV2 to TRBJ2-5; D is undetermined. V lost 2 bases and J 3 bases, leaving 10 bases between the germline ends. CDR3 length: 14 amino acids. CDR1 is SNHLY and CDR2 is FYNNEI in the germline V gene. DNA for the CDR3: TGTGCCAGCAGTGAACGGACCCAAGAAGAGACCCAGTACTTC. This encodes CASSERTQEETQYF.

For the CDR3, the DNA is TGTGCCAGCAGCTTTTATCCCGGGACAGATAACTATGGCTACACCTTC. It translates to CASSFYPGTDNYGYTF. The chain is built from TRBV7-8 and TRBJ1-2, with TRBD1 identical over 7 bases. The V and J ends lost 3 bases and 1 base, in that order; junction bases with no gene match: 8. This CDR3 contains 16 residues. Germline V gene lookup returns CDR1 SGHVS and CDR2 FQNEAQ.

The chain links TRBV4-1 to TRBJ2-3; D call uncertain. The CDR3 has 12 residues. The V gene's germline CDR1 is MGHRA and CDR2 YSYEKL. Between the trimmed V and J ends, which lost 3 bases and 4 bases, there was a span of 5 bases. In DNA, the CDR3 is TGCGCCAGCAGCCACTATCCAGATACGCAGTATTTT. Its protein is CASSHYPDTQYF.

V usage is TRBV5-1 and J usage is TRBJ2-1; the match to TRBD1 covers 9 bases. Germline CDR1 is SGHRS and CDR2 is YFSETQ. The CDR3 consists of 13 residues. The V segment lost 2 bases and the J segment 12 bases; nucleotides outside the gene matches: 6. The CDR3 is CASSFGTGNGQFF. The CDR3 DNA reads as TGCGCCAGCAGCTTTGGGACAGGGAACGGGCAGTTCTTC.

J is TRBJ2-7 and V is TRBV7-9, with D hard to call. The V and J ends lost 2 bases and 6 bases respectively, with 5 bases between them. The CDR3 runs to 11 residues. The germline gives CDR1 SEHNR, CDR2 FQNEAQ (reference sequence). The CDR3 here is CASSLLREQYF. The DNA for the CDR3 is TGTGCCAGCAGCTTATTGCGCGAGCAGTACTTC.

The rearrangement uses TRBV18 and TRBJ1-4; 9 bases line up with TRBD1. This CDR3 spans 14 amino acids. Germline CDR1 and CDR2: KGHSH and LQKENI. J lost 5 bases, V lost 5 bases, and 3 bases had no gene match. CDR3 DNA: TGTGCCAGCTCAGAAGACAGGGGGAATGAAAAACTGTTTTTT. Protein product: CASSEDRGNEKLFF.

The V and J genes are TRBV30 and TRBJ2-1; D not certain. The V gene's germline CDR1 is GTSNPN and CDR2 SVGIG (reference sequence). The CDR3 runs to 12 residues. Trimming left V 2 bases short and J 7 bases short, with 9 bases between. CDR3 residues: CAWSSLRNEQFF. CDR3 in DNA: TGTGCCTGGAGTTCCCTTCGTAATGAGCAGTTCTTC.

The chain has TRBV7-9 and TRBJ2-5; D is unclear. Trimming removed 4 bases at V and 0 bases at J, with 9 bases between. The CDR3 sequence is 14 residues long. The germline CDR1 and CDR2 sequences are SEHNR and FQNEAQ (reference sequence). CDR3 residues: CASSSPAYQETQYF. The DNA for the CDR3 is TGTGCCAGCAGCTCCCCAGCGTACCAAGAGACCCAGTACTTC.

The chain links TRBV9 to TRBJ2-7; 9 bases fit TRBD2. The trim removed 3 bases at V and 6 bases at J, leaving 7 bases unmatched. Germline lookup yields CDR1 SGDLS and CDR2 YYNGEE. CDR3 length: 14 amino acids. The CDR3, as DNA: TGTGCCAGCAGCGCTCCCGGGACTAGCAGCGAGCAGTACTTC. Protein: CASSAPGTSSEQYF.

As regards this clone: This sequence may be a read error, since a much larger clone differs from it by one base. The sample carries other DNA sequences with the same CDR3. This chain links TRBV7-2 with TRBJ1-5; D remains ambiguous. Germline V gene sequence: CDR1 SGHTA, CDR2 FQGNSA. V was cut by 1 base and J by 4 bases, with 2 bases left in between. This CDR3 region has 12 residues. CDR3 nucleotide sequence: TGTGCCAGCAGCTTAGGTAATCAGCCCCAGCATTTT. Translating it yields CASSLGNQPQHF.

V gene TRBV9 combines with J gene TRBJ2-7; tentative D call: TRBD2 (5 bases). Trimming shortened V by 0 bases and J by 5 bases, and 12 bases separated the two germline ends. CDR1 is SGDLS and CDR2 is YYNGEE in the germline V gene. The CDR3 spans 14 residues. CDR3 sequence reads: CASSVGPSPHEQYF. The DNA of the CDR3 is TGTGCCAGCAGCGTAGGACCTAGCCCGCACGAGCAGTACTTC.

This clone was found once. The V and J genes are TRBV4-3 and TRBJ2-6; D unclear. The CDR3 is made up of 15 amino acids. The germline CDR1 and CDR2 sequences are LGHNA and YSLEER. Trimming took 4 bases from V and 4 from J, leaving 11 bases between them. DNA for the CDR3: TGCGCCAGCAGCCGCTGGTCCGACGGGGCCAACGTCCTGACTTTC. This gives the protein CASSRWSDGANVLTF.

With regard to this clone: Other DNA variants within this sample encode the same CDR3. This chain joins TRBV19 and TRBJ1-5; D perhaps matches TRBD1 (5 bases). The CDR3 has 15 residues. Germline V gene data show CDR1 as LNHDA and CDR2 as SQIVND (reference sequence). V gave up 1 base and J gave up 0 bases, with 7 bases separating them. CDR3: CASSIGQYSNQPQHF. Written as DNA, the CDR3 is TGTGCCAGTAGTATAGGACAGTATAGCAATCAGCCCCAGCATTTT.